A single sample is the source of the 6 T cell receptor beta chains below, sequenced in a study of TIL therapy for anti-PD-1-resistant metastatic lung cancer. Described time point: pre-treatment sample, taken before nivolumab and TIL therapy. Pleural nodules or supraclavicular lymph nodes made up most of the excised metastases sampled. The immunoSEQ assay was v3. Sequencing was performed with immunoSEQ multiplex PCR; in TCRdb, only in-frame clones are kept and a portion is missing. The sample has 45,000 to 60,000 clones, about three quarters seen once. The sample consisted of tumor tissue, taken at baseline. Source of these receptors: a person aged 25-85 years with non-small cell lung cancer.

The V and J genes are TRBV28 and TRBJ1-1; the match to TRBD1 covers 10 bases. Germline V gene data show CDR1 as MDHEN and CDR2 as SYDVKM. The ends lost 6 bases at V and 4 bases at J; junction bases unmatched: 5. The CDR3 runs to 14 residues. CDR3 in amino acids: CASSSRTGGTEAFF. In nucleotides, the CDR3 is TGTGCCAGCAGCAGCAGGACAGGGGGCACTGAAGCTTTCTTT. The entire variable domain, with the rest obtained from reference TRBV28 and TRBJ1-1, is as follows: DVKVTQSSRYLVKRTGEKVFLECVQDMDHENMFWYRQDPGLGLRLIYFSYDVKMKEKGDIPEGYSVSREKKERFSLILESASTNQTSMYLCASSSRTGGTEAFFGQGTRLTVV.

This clone has a handful of counts. The rearrangement links TRBV27 to TRBJ1-2, with D uncertain. The germline gives CDR1 MNHEY, CDR2 SMNVEV (reference sequence). The CDR3 has 13 amino acids. V was shortened by 6 bases and J by 5 bases, with 13 bases between the two germline ends. Here the CDR3 DNA reads TGTGCCAGCAGGATACATGGGGAGTATGGCTACACCTTC. This translates into CASRIHGEYGYTF.

The V gene is TRBV25-1, the J gene TRBJ1-4, with TRBD1 matching 9 bases. This CDR3 has 17 residues. Per the germline V gene, CDR1 is MGHDK and CDR2 is SYGVNS. V shed 2 bases, J shed 4 bases, and the junction held 8 bases outside the gene matches. CDR3 DNA: TGTGCCAGCAGTGAAAGTACAGGGGGCGCCGGTAATGAAAAACTGTTTTTT. Protein product: CASSESTGGAGNEKLFF.

CDR3 protein: CASSPTGSEKLFF. The CDR3, as DNA: TGTGCCAGCTCACCAACGGGTAGTGAAAAACTGTTTTTT. The rearrangement links TRBV18 to TRBJ1-4; the D is unclear. This CDR3 contains 13 residues. The germline gives CDR1 KGHSH, CDR2 LQKENI. V lost 2 bases and J lost 7, with 8 bases in between.

This CDR3 is CASSPEQFF. The CDR3 DNA reads TGTGCCAGCAGCCCAGAGCAGTTCTTC. V usage is TRBV3-1 (or the pseudogene TRBV3-2) and J usage is TRBJ2-1; D is unclear. Germline CDR1 and CDR2: LGHDT and YNNKEL (reference sequence). Trimming removed 4 bases at V and 10 bases at J, with 2 bases between. This CDR3 is built from 9 residues.

The CDR3: CASSDDRQTYNEQFF. Here the CDR3 DNA reads TGTGCCAGCAGTGACGACAGGCAAACTTACAATGAGCAGTTCTTC. V gene TRBV2 combines with J gene TRBJ2-1; tentative D call: TRBD1 (6 bases). The germline V and J ends were trimmed by 3 bases and 4 bases, with 13 bases remaining between them. CDR1 is SNHLY and CDR2 is FYNNEI in the germline V gene. The CDR3 runs 15 residues.